Listed here is a single TCR beta chain. The PCR used 60 Vbeta and 13 Jbeta primers. Produced via immunoSEQ multiplex PCR; TCRdb's table is partial and in-frame only. The data contain about 160,000 clones, 60% to 80% of them singletons. The data were taken from a study of cytomegalovirus exposure and HLA in healthy donors. The donors were healthy bone marrow donors. This CDR3 has 15 residues. V trimming: 7 bases; J trimming: 5 bases; junction bases outside the gene matches: 8. The germline V gene has CDR1 LNHDA and CDR2 SQIVND (reference sequence). The specimen sequenced was PBMCs. This TCR came from a male donor in good health and CMV-seronegative. The chain is built from TRBV19 and TRBJ2-5; 12 bases agree with TRBD1. The CDR3 is CASKAGTGGSETQYF. As DNA, the CDR3 is TGTGCCAGTAAAGCCGGGACAGGGGGCTCGGAGACCCAGTACTTC.